The rows below give T cell receptor beta chains drawn from one sample of a study of shared clonotypes between healthy human individuals. Here immunoSEQ multiplex PCR was the method, and the copy in TCRdb shows in-frame clones only, minus some. The sample consists of hundreds of thousands of clones, less than 85% of them appearing once. Sequencing input: memory CD4+ T cells sorted from blood. The receptors originated from a woman younger than 45 in good health. Both conserved end residues are part of each CDR3. Fields, in order: CDR3 protein, CDR3 DNA, D gene, V gene, clone size, J gene. A D gene is named only where the DNA matches it firmly. A clone size is listed for some rows: how often the clone was seen (once, few, many), or a class if it is expanded.

cdr3_aa: CASSLGVGHYGYTF
cdr3_nt: TGTGCCAGCAGTTTAGGGGTCGGTCACTATGGCTACACCTTC
d_call: NA
v_call: TRBV28
clone_size: NA
j_call: TRBJ1-2

cdr3_aa: CASSIDPAGSETQYF
cdr3_nt: TGTGCCAGTAGTATAGACCCAGCGGGATCGGAGACCCAGTACTTC
d_call: TRBD2
v_call: TRBV19
clone_size: NA
j_call: TRBJ2-5

cdr3_aa: CASSDPDRDGEQYF
cdr3_nt: TGTGCCAGCAGCGATCCGGACAGGGATGGCGAGCAGTACTTC
d_call: TRBD1
v_call: TRBV28
clone_size: NA
j_call: TRBJ2-7

cdr3_aa: CASSQMGLAGGGTGELFF
cdr3_nt: TGTGCCAGCAGCCAGATGGGCCTAGCGGGAGGAGGAACCGGGGAGCTGTTTTTT
d_call: TRBD2
v_call: TRBV4-2
clone_size: NA
j_call: TRBJ2-2

cdr3_aa: CASSLLPLRGEAFF
cdr3_nt: TGTGCCAGCAGCTTACTACCCCTGAGGGGGGAGGCGTTCTTC
d_call: NA
v_call: TRBV7-2
clone_size: NA
j_call: TRBJ2-1

cdr3_aa: CASSLGGPGDIQYF
cdr3_nt: TGCGCCAGCAGCTTGGGTGGCCCTGGGGACATTCAGTACTTC
d_call: NA
v_call: TRBV5-1
clone_size: NA
j_call: TRBJ2-4

cdr3_aa: CASSRGQLNEKLFF
cdr3_nt: TGTGCCAGCAGCCGTGGACAGCTCAATGAAAAACTGTTTTTT
d_call: NA
v_call: TRBV11-2
clone_size: NA
j_call: TRBJ1-4

cdr3_aa: CATSRDTAGTGYGYTF
cdr3_nt: TGTGCCACCAGCAGAGATACGGCGGGGACGGGCTATGGCTACACCTTC
d_call: NA
v_call: TRBV15
clone_size: few
j_call: TRBJ1-2

cdr3_aa: CASSLISASGSPADTQYF
cdr3_nt: TGTGCCAGCAGCTTAATTTCGGCTAGCGGGAGTCCCGCAGATACGCAGTATTTT
d_call: TRBD2
v_call: TRBV7-3
clone_size: NA
j_call: TRBJ2-3

cdr3_aa: CASSPGHPENEKLFF
cdr3_nt: TGCGCCAGCAGCCCCGGCCATCCGGAAAATGAAAAACTGTTTTTT
d_call: NA
v_call: TRBV5-1
clone_size: NA
j_call: TRBJ1-4

cdr3_aa: CASSSDRGRGAFF
cdr3_nt: TGCGCCAGTAGCTCGGACAGGGGGCGCGGGGCTTTCTTT
d_call: TRBD1
v_call: TRBV5-1
clone_size: NA
j_call: TRBJ1-1

cdr3_aa: CASTQGQGSQETQYF
cdr3_nt: TGTGCCAGCACCCAAGGACAGGGTTCACAAGAGACCCAGTACTTC
d_call: TRBD1
v_call: TRBV6-1
clone_size: NA
j_call: TRBJ2-5

cdr3_aa: CASSPTSGGLTDTQYF
cdr3_nt: TGTGCCAGCAGCCCGACTAGCGGAGGGCTCACAGATACGCAGTATTTT
d_call: TRBD2
v_call: TRBV7-3
clone_size: NA
j_call: TRBJ2-3

cdr3_aa: CASSQRGGVLGNTGELFF
cdr3_nt: TGTGCCAGCAGCCAGAGGGGTGGTGTGCTAGGCAACACCGGGGAGCTGTTTTTT
d_call: NA
v_call: TRBV14
clone_size: once
j_call: TRBJ2-2

cdr3_aa: CASNIQGAGQPQHF
cdr3_nt: TGTGCCAGCAACATACAGGGGGCTGGGCAGCCCCAGCATTTT
d_call: TRBD1
v_call: TRBV28
clone_size: many
j_call: TRBJ1-5